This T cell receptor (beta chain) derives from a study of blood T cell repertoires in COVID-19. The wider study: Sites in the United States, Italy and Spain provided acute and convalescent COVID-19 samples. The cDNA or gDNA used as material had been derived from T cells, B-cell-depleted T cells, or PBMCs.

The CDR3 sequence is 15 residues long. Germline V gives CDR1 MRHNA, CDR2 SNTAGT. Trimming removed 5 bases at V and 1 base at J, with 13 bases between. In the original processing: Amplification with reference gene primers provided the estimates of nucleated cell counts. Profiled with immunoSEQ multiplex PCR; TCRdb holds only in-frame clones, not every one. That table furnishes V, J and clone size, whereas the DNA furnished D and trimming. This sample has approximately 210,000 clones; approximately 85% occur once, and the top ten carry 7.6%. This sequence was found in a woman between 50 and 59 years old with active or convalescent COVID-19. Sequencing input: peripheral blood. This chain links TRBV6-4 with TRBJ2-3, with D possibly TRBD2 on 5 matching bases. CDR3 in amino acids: CASSQSGAGTDTQYF. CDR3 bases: TGTGCCAGCAGTCAGAGCGGAGCCGGCACAGATACGCAGTATTTT.